Listed here is a single TCR beta chain. The entry originates in a study of CD8 T cells in Susac syndrome. This CDR3 has 14 residues. Trimming took 0 bases from V and 13 from J; bases not matched to a gene: 7. Germline CDR1 LGHDT, CDR2 YNNKEL (reference sequence). Random-hexamer reverse transcription was applied to about 0.45 to 1 ug RNA. One entry per CDR3 protein results from TCRdb running MiXCR on the immunoSEQ multiplex PCR reads. The sample shows 240,000 or so distinct CDR3 sequences, 96% of them seen only once. The origin of this receptor is a human donor with Susac syndrome. The sequencing sample was made of CD4+ T cells from PBMCs. The chain combines TRBV3-1 with TRBJ2-1, with TRBD2 matching 9 bases. The CDR3 is CASSQDGIAGAQFF. The CDR3 coding sequence is TGTGCCAGCAGCCAAGATGGGATAGCGGGAGCCCAGTTCTTC.